This is a list of T cell receptor beta chains from one sample in a study of blood T cell repertoires in COVID-19. The table came from immunoSEQ multiplex PCR; TCRdb's copy has only in-frame clones and leaves some out. The table has about 260,000 clones, over 80% seen once. Sequenced: peripheral blood. These receptors originate from a woman aged 40 to 50 who had recovered from COVID-19. CDR3s include the opening cysteine and the closing phenylalanine or tryptophan. Fields, in order: J gene, V gene, clone size, D gene, CDR3 protein, CDR3 DNA. A D gene is named only where the DNA matches it firmly. Where a row states a size, it is once, few, many or the class of an expanded clone; other rows omit it.

>TRBJ1-5|TRBV3-1/TRBV3-2|-|-
CASSQFGSNQPQHF
TGTGCCAGCAGCCAATTTGGCAGCAATCAGCCCCAGCATTTT
>TRBJ1-1|TRBV21-1|-|-
CASSPRGEAFF
TGTGCCAGCAGCCCCCGCGGGGAAGCTTTCTTT
>TRBJ1-6|TRBV6-5|-|TRBD1
CASGMTGNYNSPLHF
TGTGCCAGCGGAATGACAGGGAACTATAATTCACCCCTCCACTTT
>TRBJ2-7|TRBV2|-|TRBD1
CASSTTYRGNEQYF
TGTGCCAGCAGTACCACCTACAGGGGAAACGAGCAGTACTTC
>TRBJ2-7|TRBV19|-|-
CASSIVGGREYF
TGTGCCAGTAGTATAGTCGGGGGAAGGGAGTACTTC
>TRBJ2-1|TRBV6-5|-|TRBD2
CASTGLAGGLGEQFF
TGTGCCAGCACAGGACTAGCGGGGGGACTCGGTGAGCAGTTCTTC
>TRBJ2-3|TRBV5-4|-|TRBD2
CASSLTLAGGADTQYF
TGTGCCAGCAGCTTAACCCTAGCGGGGGGCGCAGATACGCAGTATTTT
>TRBJ2-1|TRBV6-5|-|-
CASSPNSYNEQFF
TGTGCCAGCAGTCCTAATAGCTACAATGAGCAGTTCTTC
>TRBJ1-3|TRBV5-4|few|TRBD1
CASSLTGGAPGNTIYF
TGTGCCAGCAGCTTGACAGGGGGCGCCCCTGGAAACACCATATATTTT
>TRBJ1-2|TRBV29-1|-|TRBD1
CSVEDPGTGFGYTF
TGCAGCGTTGAAGATCCAGGGACAGGGTTCGGCTACACCTTC
>TRBJ1-1|TRBV4-1|-|-
CASSQDPGGETFF
TGCGCCAGCAGCCAAGATCCCGGGGGGGAGACTTTCTTT
>TRBJ1-5|TRBV6-2/TRBV6-3|-|-
CASSYQVSNQHF
TGTGCCAGCAGTTACCAGGTTTCTAACCAGCATTTT
>TRBJ2-2|TRBV4-1|once|-
CASSQAGFTGELFF
TGCGCCAGCAGCCAAGCCGGGTTCACCGGGGAGCTGTTTTTT
>TRBJ1-4|TRBV19|-|-
CASSRRQTTNEKLFF
TGTGCCAGTAGCCGTAGACAGACAACTAATGAAAAACTGTTTTTT
>TRBJ2-4|TRBV6-4|-|TRBD2
CAIPSGGGGKNIQYF
TGTGCCATCCCCAGCGGGGGTGGCGGCAAAAACATTCAGTACTTC
>TRBJ1-1|TRBV10-3|-|-
CAISDRGLSEAFF
TGTGCCATCAGTGACAGGGGTTTGTCTGAAGCTTTCTTT
>TRBJ1-2|TRBV6-5|-|-
CASSYWDGRYGYTF
TGTGCCAGCAGTTACTGGGATGGGAGATATGGCTACACCTTC
>TRBJ1-1|TRBV7-2|-|-
CASSLAGQGRGRTEAFF
TGTGCCAGCAGCTTAGCGGGGCAGGGCCGCGGGAGGACTGAAGCTTTCTTT
>TRBJ2-5|TRBV6-2/TRBV6-3|-|-
CASSYPGVQETQYF
TGTGCCAGCAGTTACCCGGGGGTTCAAGAGACCCAGTACTTC
>TRBJ1-2|TRBV5-4|once|-
CASSLGGAWLSRTF
TGTGCCAGCAGCTTAGGAGGGGCCTGGCTGTCCCGCACCTTC
>TRBJ1-6|TRBV3-1/TRBV3-2|few|-
CASSQDGFRGSPLHF
TGTGCCAGCAGCCAAGATGGCTTCAGGGGTTCACCCCTCCACTTT
>TRBJ1-1|TRBV6-1|-|-
CASSEAPLIQGSTEAFF
TGTGCCAGCAGTGAAGCCCCTTTAATCCAGGGGTCCACTGAAGCTTTCTTT
>TRBJ2-3|TRBV7-8|-|-
CASNPGYAREADTQYF
TGTGCCAGCAACCCCGGTTATGCCCGCGAAGCGGATACGCAGTATTTT
>TRBJ1-6|TRBV19|-|-
CASRTAGTGSPLHF
TGTGCCAGTAGGACGGCGGGGACGGGTTCACCCCTCCACTTT